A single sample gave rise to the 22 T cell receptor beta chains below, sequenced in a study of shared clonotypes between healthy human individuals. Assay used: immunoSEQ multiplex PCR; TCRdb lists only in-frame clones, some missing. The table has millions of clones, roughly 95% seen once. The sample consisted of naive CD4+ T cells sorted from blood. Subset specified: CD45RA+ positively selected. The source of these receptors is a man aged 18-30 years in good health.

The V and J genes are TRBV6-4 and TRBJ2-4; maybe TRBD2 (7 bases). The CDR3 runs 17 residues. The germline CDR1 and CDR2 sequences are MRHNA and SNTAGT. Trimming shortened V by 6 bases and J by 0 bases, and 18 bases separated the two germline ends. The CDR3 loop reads CASRGRGGGLAKNIQYF. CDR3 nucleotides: TGTGCCAGCAGGGGCCGAGGGGGGGGGCTAGCCAAAAACATTCAGTACTTC.

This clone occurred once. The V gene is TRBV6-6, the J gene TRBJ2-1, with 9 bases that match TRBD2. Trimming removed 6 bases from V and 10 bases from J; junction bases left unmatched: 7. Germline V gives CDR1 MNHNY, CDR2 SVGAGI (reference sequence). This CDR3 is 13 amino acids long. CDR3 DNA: TGTGCCAGCAGCATTGGGCTAGCGGGAGAGCAGTTCTTC. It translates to CASSIGLAGEQFF.

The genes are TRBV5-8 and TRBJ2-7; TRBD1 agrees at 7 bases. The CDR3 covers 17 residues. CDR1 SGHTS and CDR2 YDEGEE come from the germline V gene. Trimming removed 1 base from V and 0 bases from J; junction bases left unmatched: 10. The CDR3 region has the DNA TGTGCCAGCAGCTTGCAATGGACCGGGACAGTCTCCTACGAGCAGTACTTC. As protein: CASSLQWTGTVSYEQYF.

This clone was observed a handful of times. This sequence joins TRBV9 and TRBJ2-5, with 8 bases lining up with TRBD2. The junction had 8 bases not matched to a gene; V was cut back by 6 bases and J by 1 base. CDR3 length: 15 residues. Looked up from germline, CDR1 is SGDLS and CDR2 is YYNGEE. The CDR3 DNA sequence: TGTGCCAGCACCAGACTAGCGAATGCCCAAGAGACCCAGTACTTC. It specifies CASTRLANAQETQYF.

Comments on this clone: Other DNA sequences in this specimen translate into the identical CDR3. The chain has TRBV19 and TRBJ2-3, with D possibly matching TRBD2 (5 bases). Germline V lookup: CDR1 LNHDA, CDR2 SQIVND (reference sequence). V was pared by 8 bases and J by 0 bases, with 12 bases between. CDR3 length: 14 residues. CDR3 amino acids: CASSDRGSTDTQYF. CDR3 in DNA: TGTGCCAGTTCCGATCGGGGTAGCACAGATACGCAGTATTTT.

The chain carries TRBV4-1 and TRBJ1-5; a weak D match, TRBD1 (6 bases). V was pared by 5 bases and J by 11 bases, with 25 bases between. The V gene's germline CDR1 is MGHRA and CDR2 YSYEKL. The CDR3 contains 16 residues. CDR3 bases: TGCGCCAGCAGCAGCCGTGTGCAGGGCCGGGAGGGGGCCCAGCATTTT. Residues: CASSSRVQGREGAQHF.

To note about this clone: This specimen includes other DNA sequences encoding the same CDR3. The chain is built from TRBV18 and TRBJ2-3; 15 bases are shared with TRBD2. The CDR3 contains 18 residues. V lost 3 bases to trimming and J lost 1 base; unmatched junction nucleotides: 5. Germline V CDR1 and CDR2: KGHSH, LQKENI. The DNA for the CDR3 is TGTGCCAGCTCACCTCCGGGACTAGCGGGAGGTGGCACAGATACGCAGTATTTT. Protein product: CASSPPGLAGGGTDTQYF.

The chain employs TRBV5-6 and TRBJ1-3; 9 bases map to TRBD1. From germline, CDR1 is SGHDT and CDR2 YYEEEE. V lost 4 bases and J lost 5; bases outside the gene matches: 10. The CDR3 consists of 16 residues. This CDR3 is CASSAGTGRGRNTIYF. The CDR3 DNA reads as TGTGCCAGCAGCGCAGGGACAGGGAGAGGTCGAAACACCATATATTTT.

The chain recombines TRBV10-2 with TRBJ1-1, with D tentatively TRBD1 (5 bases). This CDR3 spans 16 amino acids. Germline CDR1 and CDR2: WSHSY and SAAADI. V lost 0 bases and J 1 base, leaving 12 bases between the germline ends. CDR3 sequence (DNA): TGCGCCAGCAGTGAGTCGTGGGGCATAGGGAACACTGAAGCTTTCTTT. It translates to CASSESWGIGNTEAFF.

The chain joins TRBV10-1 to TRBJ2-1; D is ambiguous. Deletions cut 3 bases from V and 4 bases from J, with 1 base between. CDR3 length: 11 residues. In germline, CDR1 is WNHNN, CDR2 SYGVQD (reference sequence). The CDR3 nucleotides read TGCGCCAGCAGTGAATACAATGAGCAGTTCTTC. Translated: CASSEYNEQFF.

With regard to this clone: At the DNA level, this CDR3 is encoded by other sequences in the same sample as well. CDR3 region: CASSLRQGYGYTF. The CDR3, as DNA: TGTGCCAGCAGCTTAAGACAGGGCTATGGCTACACCTTC. The V call is TRBV11-2, the J call TRBJ1-2, with 7 bases lining up with TRBD1. J was trimmed by 4 bases and V by 2 bases; bases with no gene match: 1. This CDR3 comprises 13 residues. In germline, CDR1 is SGHAT, CDR2 FQNNGV.

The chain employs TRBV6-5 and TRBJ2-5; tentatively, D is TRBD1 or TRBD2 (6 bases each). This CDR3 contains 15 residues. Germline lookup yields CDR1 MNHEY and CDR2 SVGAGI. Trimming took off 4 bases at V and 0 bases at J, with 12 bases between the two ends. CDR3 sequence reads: CASSSGEVYQETQYF. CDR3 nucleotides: TGTGCCAGCAGTTCAGGGGAGGTGTACCAAGAGACCCAGTACTTC.

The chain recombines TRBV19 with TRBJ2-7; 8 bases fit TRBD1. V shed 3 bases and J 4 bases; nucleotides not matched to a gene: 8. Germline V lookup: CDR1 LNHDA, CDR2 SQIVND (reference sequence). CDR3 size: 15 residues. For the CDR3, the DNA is TGTGCCAGTAGTATCAGTAGACAGGGGTTTTACGAGCAGTACTTC. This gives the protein CASSISRQGFYEQYF.

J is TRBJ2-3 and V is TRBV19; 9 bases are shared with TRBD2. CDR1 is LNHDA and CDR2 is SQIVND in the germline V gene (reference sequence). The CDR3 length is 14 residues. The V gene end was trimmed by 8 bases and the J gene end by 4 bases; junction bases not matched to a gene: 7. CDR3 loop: CASQSGGNADTQYF. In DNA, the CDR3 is TGTGCCAGTCAGAGCGGGGGGAACGCAGATACGCAGTATTTT. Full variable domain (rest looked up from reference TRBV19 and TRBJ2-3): DGGITQSPKYLFRKEGQNVTLSCEQNLNHDAMYWYRQDPGQGLRLIYYSQIVNDFQKGDIAEGYSVSREKKESFPLTVTSAQKNPTAFYLCASQSGGNADTQYFGPGTRLTVL.

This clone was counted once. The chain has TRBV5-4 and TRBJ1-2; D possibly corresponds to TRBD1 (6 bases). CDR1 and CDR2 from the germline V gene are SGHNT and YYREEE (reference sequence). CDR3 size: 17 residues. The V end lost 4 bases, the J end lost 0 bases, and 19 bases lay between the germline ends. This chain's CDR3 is CASSPPRGDISNYGYTF. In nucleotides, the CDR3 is TGTGCCAGCAGCCCACCCCGGGGGGACATTTCTAACTATGGCTACACCTTC. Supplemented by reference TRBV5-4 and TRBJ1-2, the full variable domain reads ETGVTQSPTHLIKTRGQQVTLRCSSQSGHNTVSWYQQALGQGPQFIFQYYREEENGRGNFPPRFSGLQFPNYSSELNVNALELDDSALYLCASSPPRGDISNYGYTFGSGTRLTVV.

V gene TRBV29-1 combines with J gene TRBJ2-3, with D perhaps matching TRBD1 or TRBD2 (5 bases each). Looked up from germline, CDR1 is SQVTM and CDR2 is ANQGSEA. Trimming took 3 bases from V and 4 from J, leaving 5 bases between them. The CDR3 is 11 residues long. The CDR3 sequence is CSVEGADTQYF. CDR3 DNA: TGCAGCGTTGAGGGGGCAGATACGCAGTATTTT.

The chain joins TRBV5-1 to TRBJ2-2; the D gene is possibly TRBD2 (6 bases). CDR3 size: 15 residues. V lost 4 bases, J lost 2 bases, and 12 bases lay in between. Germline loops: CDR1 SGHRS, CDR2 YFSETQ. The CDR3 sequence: CASSPRAGNTGELFF. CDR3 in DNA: TGCGCCAGCAGCCCTAGGGCGGGAAACACCGGGGAGCTGTTTTTT.

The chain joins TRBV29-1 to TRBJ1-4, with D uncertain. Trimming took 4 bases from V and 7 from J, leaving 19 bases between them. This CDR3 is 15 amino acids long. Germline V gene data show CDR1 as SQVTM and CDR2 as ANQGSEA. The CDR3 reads CSVAVFDRWSEKLFF. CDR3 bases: TGCAGCGTTGCAGTATTTGATCGGTGGAGTGAAAAACTGTTTTTT.

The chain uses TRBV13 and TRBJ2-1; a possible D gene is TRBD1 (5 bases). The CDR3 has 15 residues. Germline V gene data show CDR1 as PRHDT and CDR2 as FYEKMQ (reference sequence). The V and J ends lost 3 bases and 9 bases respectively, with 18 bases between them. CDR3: CASSLEQGRYGEQFF. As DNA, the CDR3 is TGTGCCAGCAGCTTGGAGCAGGGTCGGTACGGTGAGCAGTTCTTC. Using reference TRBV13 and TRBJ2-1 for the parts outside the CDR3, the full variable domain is AAGVIQSPRHLIKEKRETATLKCYPIPRHDTVYWYQQGPGQDPQFLISFYEKMQSDKGSIPDRFSAQQFSDYHSELNMSSLELGDSALYFCASSLEQGRYGEQFFGPGTRLTVL.

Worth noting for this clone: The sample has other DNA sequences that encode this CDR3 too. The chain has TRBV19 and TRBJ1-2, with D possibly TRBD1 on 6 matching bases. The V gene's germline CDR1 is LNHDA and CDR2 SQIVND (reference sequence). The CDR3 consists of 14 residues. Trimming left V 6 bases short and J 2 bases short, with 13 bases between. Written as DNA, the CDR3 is TGTGCCAGTAGCAATCAGGGGACGAACTATGGCTACACCTTC. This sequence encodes CASSNQGTNYGYTF.

CDR3 sequence: CAWSSPGANYGYTF. The DNA of the CDR3 is TGTGCCTGGAGTAGCCCAGGGGCTAACTATGGCTACACCTTC. The chain carries TRBV30 and TRBJ1-2; maybe TRBD1 (6 bases). V lost 2 bases, J lost 0 bases, and 10 bases lay in between. CDR1 GTSNPN and CDR2 SVGIG come from the germline V gene (reference sequence). The CDR3 runs 14 residues.

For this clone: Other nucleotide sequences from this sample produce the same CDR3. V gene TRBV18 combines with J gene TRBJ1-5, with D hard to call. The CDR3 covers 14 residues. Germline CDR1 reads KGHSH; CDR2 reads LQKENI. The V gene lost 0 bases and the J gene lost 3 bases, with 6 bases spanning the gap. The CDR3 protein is CASSPPSSNQPQHF. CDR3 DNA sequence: TGTGCCAGCTCACCACCAAGCTCCAATCAGCCCCAGCATTTT.